This TCR beta chain was sequenced in a study of blood T cells in healthy people across ages. It was with a sample-barcoded 5' primer and a J-beta primer mix that a second PCR of roughly 7 to 12 cycles was run. TCRdb itself ran the 5' RACE reads through MiXCR, one entry per CDR3 protein. The table has around 970,000 distinct CDR3 sequences, 51% seen once. Germline CDR1 SGHRS, CDR2 YFSETQ. This CDR3 comprises 15 residues. Trimming removed 2 bases at V and 4 bases at J, with 15 bases between. The V and J genes are TRBV5-1 and TRBJ2-5, with D maybe TRBD2 (5 bases). The TCR was taken from a woman in her fifties or sixties in good health. Sequenced: blood. The chain's CDR3 is CASSFEASRRETQYF. The CDR3 nucleotides read TGCGCCAGCAGCTTCGAGGCTAGCCGGCGAGAGACCCAGTACTTC.